The rows below give T cell receptor beta chains drawn from one sample of a study of T cells in Graves' hyperthyroidism and ophthalmopathy. Each CDR3 protein gets one entry after TCRdb re-called the multiplex PCR reads with MiXCR. This sample has roughly 380,000 distinct CDR3 sequences; roughly 13% occur once, and the top ten carry 5.3%. The sample consisted of blood. The receptors were gathered from a woman aged 18-29 years with Graves' hyperthyroidism. Both conserved end residues are trimmed from each CDR3. Clone size is stated in some rows and not others, as once, few, many or a class when expanded.

clone size,V gene,J gene,CDR3 protein
many,TRBV7-2,TRBJ2-7,ASSPAQGPYEQY
few,TRBV13,TRBJ2-5,ASSPIGGSLGETQY
many,TRBV20-1,TRBJ2-5,SADQGVGETQY
-,TRBV27,TRBJ2-5,ASSFLPFQETQY
many,TRBV12-3/TRBV12-4,TRBJ1-4,ASSPAGSTNEKLF
many,TRBV12-3/TRBV12-4,TRBJ2-1,ASSPGLAGHNEQF
many,TRBV7-2,TRBJ1-1,ASSWTEMNTEAF
many,TRBV20-1,TRBJ1-1,SAIRDTRNTEAF
-,TRBV6-5,TRBJ1-3,ASSLLRTGTGNTIY
many,TRBV2,TRBJ1-1,ASSVSRTGGNTEAF
-,TRBV2,TRBJ2-5,ASSEDRQFFLQETQY
-,TRBV29-1,TRBJ1-2,SVEGAIDYGYT
many,TRBV7-2,TRBJ1-2,ASSLGASYGYT
many,TRBV20-1,TRBJ2-7,SARQGGAYEQY
-,TRBV12-5,TRBJ1-5,ASGFSSTGSNQPQH
-,TRBV15,TRBJ2-5,ATSRDRRQETQY
few,TRBV14,TRBJ1-3,ASSQDQLGQSIY
many,TRBV6-2/TRBV6-3,TRBJ1-1,ASSYSHRSTKNTEAF
few,TRBV20-1,TRBJ1-5,SARDFRGARDQPQH
many,TRBV3-1,TRBJ2-2,ASSQEPASGRAGELF
many,TRBV2,TRBJ1-2,ASRRQGWDYGYT
few,TRBV9,TRBJ2-3,ASSVGGTLTDTQY
-,TRBV11-2,TRBJ1-2,ASSSYLAGDSDYGYT
few,TRBV2,TRBJ2-1,ASSEVGEGGNEQF
many,TRBV7-2,TRBJ2-7,ASSWDSLGLAGFYEQY
-,TRBV25-1,TRBJ2-2,ASSELDLTSGRARHVGELF
few,TRBV20-1,TRBJ2-1,SARVGGTSGGYNEQF
many,TRBV6-1,TRBJ2-7,ASSDKAGGPYEQY
-,TRBV20-1,TRBJ2-7,SARDPSGTEYYEQY
-,TRBV27,TRBJ2-5,ASSLFGRETQY
many,TRBV20-1,TRBJ1-5,SARTTNQPQH
few,TRBV12-3/TRBV12-4,TRBJ1-2,ASSLTGSGYT
-,TRBV6-5,TRBJ1-2,ASSSTAYSNYSYT
-,TRBV29-1,TRBJ2-2,SCRAGVSTGELF
-,TRBV20-1,TRBJ2-1,SARDRGGLTYEQF
-,TRBV9,TRBJ2-1,ASSVTGLAGVEQF
-,TRBV2,TRBJ2-5,AGSGTQETQY
few,TRBV2,TRBJ1-2,ASRGGYT